This T cell receptor (beta chain) emerged from a study of T cell responses to AZD1222 COVID-19 vaccine. Notes on the study in general: Once two AZD1222 doses were given, Spike-specific TCR breadth and depth went up. Only a handful of AZD1222 recipients, about six in all, had baseline seropositivity.

This CDR3 contains 13 residues. Germline V gives CDR1 SNHLY, CDR2 FYNNEI. V lost 6 bases and J lost 4, with 12 bases in between. Assay: immunoSEQ multiplex PCR; the TCRdb copy retains only in-frame clones and omits some. The repertoire holds about 84,000 clones, with about 93% as singletons. Of note for this clone: Its specificity is unknown.

The origin of this receptor is an adult who received the AZD1222 COVID-19 vaccine. The chain recombines TRBV2 with TRBJ1-2, with D possibly TRBD1 on 5 matching bases. Sequenced here: peripheral blood, sampled 28 days after the second AZD1222 dose. CDR3 DNA: TGTGCCAGCAGCGCGTCGCAGGGCTATGGCTACACCTTC. Translation gives CASSASQGYGYTF. Drawing the rest from reference TRBV2 and TRBJ1-2, the complete variable domain is EPEVTQTPSHQVTQMGQEVILRCVPISNHLYFYWYRQILGQKVEFLVSFYNNEISEKSEIFDDQFSVERPDGSNFTLKIRSTKLEDSAMYFCASSASQGYGYTFGSGTRLTVV.